These T cell receptor beta chains were read from a single sample in a study of blood T cell repertoires in COVID-19. Libraries were prepared by immunoSEQ multiplex PCR; TCRdb keeps only in-frame clonotypes and omits some of them. Here the sample spans about 33,000 clones, 88% being singletons. The sample consisted of peripheral blood. The source of these receptors is a man aged 65 to 85 with acute or convalescent COVID-19. CDR3s include the opening cysteine and the closing phenylalanine or tryptophan. A D gene is named only where the DNA matches it firmly. Expanded clones are given a class, and other clones once, few, many or no size at all.

v_call,d_call,clone_size,j_call,cdr3_aa,cdr3_nt
TRBV6-5,-,-,TRBJ2-3,CASNRRETGTDTQYF,TGTGCCAGCAATAGACGGGAGACGGGCACAGATACGCAGTATTTT
TRBV5-1,-,-,TRBJ1-2,CASSLQGSNYGYTF,TGCGCCAGCAGCTTGCAGGGATCCAACTATGGCTACACCTTC
TRBV28,TRBD1,-,TRBJ1-1,CASSSTGTEAFF,TGTGCCAGCAGTTCGACAGGGACCGAAGCTTTCTTT
TRBV3-1/TRBV3-2,-,-,TRBJ2-7,CASSQDRGTPSYEQYF,TGTGCCAGCAGCCAAGATCGCGGGACGCCGTCCTACGAGCAGTACTTC
TRBV2,TRBD1,-,TRBJ2-7,CASSEGQGESEQYF,TGTGCCAGCAGTGAAGGACAGGGGGAGAGTGAGCAGTACTTC
TRBV9,TRBD2,-,TRBJ2-5,CASSVASGSGETQYF,TGTGCCAGCAGCGTGGCTAGCGGGAGCGGGGAGACCCAGTACTTC
TRBV6-6,-,-,TRBJ1-3,CASTTPQGFGNTIYF,TGTGCCAGCACTACACCCCAGGGTTTTGGAAACACCATATATTTT
TRBV19,TRBD2,-,TRBJ2-1,CASSTIAGATFNEQFF,TGTGCCAGTAGCACCATAGCGGGAGCGACGTTCAATGAGCAGTTCTTC
TRBV18,-,-,TRBJ1-3,CASSQTTGTGNTIYF,TGTGCCAGCTCACAAACGACAGGAACTGGAAACACCATATATTTT
TRBV7-9,-,-,TRBJ2-5,CASSFGADTKETQYF,TGTGCCAGCAGCTTTGGGGCTGACACAAAAGAGACCCAGTACTTC
TRBV7-2,-,-,TRBJ2-3,CASSLALQDSEDTQYF,TGTGCCAGCAGCTTAGCACTACAGGACAGTGAAGATACGCAGTATTTT
TRBV15,TRBD1,-,TRBJ1-6,CATSSRGTGESPLHF,TGTGCCACCAGCAGCCGCGGGACAGGGGAATCACCCCTCCACTTT
TRBV24-1,-,-,TRBJ2-1,CATSLRDEAGFNEQFF,TGTGCCACCTCGTTGCGTGATGAGGCAGGGTTCAATGAGCAGTTCTTC
TRBV3-1/TRBV3-2,-,-,TRBJ1-6,CASSQSPTANSPLHF,TGTGCCAGCAGCCAATCCCCGACAGCTAATTCACCCCTCCACTTT
TRBV4-1,-,once,TRBJ1-1,CASSLQGTNPSTEAFF,TGCGCCAGCAGTCTACAGGGAACCAACCCTTCCACTGAAGCTTTCTTT
TRBV6-2/TRBV6-3,TRBD1,-,TRBJ1-4,CASSYSEGGKEKLFF,TGTGCCAGCAGTTACTCAGAAGGGGGCAAAGAAAAACTGTTTTTT
TRBV18,-,-,TRBJ2-2,CASSPFQGSTGELFF,TGTGCCAGCTCACCATTCCAGGGGTCCACCGGGGAGCTGTTTTTT
TRBV9,TRBD1,-,TRBJ2-7,CASSPNPGGGEQYF,TGTGCCAGCAGCCCGAACCCAGGGGGCGGGGAGCAGTACTTC
TRBV19,-,-,TRBJ1-4,CASSTGGTRNEKLFF,TGTGCCAGTTCAACGGGAGGGACGCGTAATGAAAAACTGTTTTTT
TRBV5-1,TRBD1,-,TRBJ1-5,CASSLGTGFNQPQHF,TGCGCCAGCAGCTTGGGGACAGGATTCAATCAGCCCCAGCATTTT
TRBV7-9,-,-,TRBJ2-7,CASDTGSSYEQYF,TGTGCCAGCGATACAGGCTCCTCCTACGAGCAGTACTTC
TRBV19,-,once,TRBJ1-4,CASRDSSNEKLFF,TGTGCCAGTAGGGACAGCTCTAATGAAAAACTGTTTTTT
TRBV10-3,-,-,TRBJ2-7,CAISEATDTYEQYF,TGTGCCATCAGTGAGGCTACGGACACCTACGAGCAGTACTTC
TRBV2,TRBD2,-,TRBJ2-2,CASTLEAGGGTGELFF,TGTGCCAGCACCTTGGAAGCGGGAGGGGGCACCGGGGAGCTGTTTTTT
TRBV29-1,TRBD1,-,TRBJ1-5,CSVSDSTGRDQPQHF,TGCAGCGTTTCCGATTCGACAGGGCGCGATCAGCCCCAGCATTTT
TRBV2,TRBD1,-,TRBJ1-1,CASSGQGANTEAFF,TGTGCCAGCAGTGGACAGGGGGCCAACACTGAAGCTTTCTTT
TRBV24-1,-,-,TRBJ1-1,CATSDFAGEKAFF,TGTGCCACCAGTGATTTCGCAGGGGAAAAAGCTTTCTTT
TRBV27,TRBD1,-,TRBJ2-7,CASSLFPGGAGEQYF,TGTGCCAGCAGTTTATTCCCAGGGGGCGCGGGAGAGCAGTACTTC
TRBV9,TRBD1,-,TRBJ1-2,CASSRDSYGYTF,TGTGCCAGCAGCCGGGACAGCTATGGCTACACCTTC
TRBV5-4,TRBD2,-,TRBJ2-5,CASSSWTSGGETQYF,TGTGCCAGCAGCTCCTGGACTAGCGGAGGGGAGACCCAGTACTTC
TRBV18,-,-,TRBJ1-5,CASSLGGANQPQHF,TGTGCCAGCTCACTAGGGGGGGCCAATCAGCCCCAGCATTTT
TRBV4-3,-,-,TRBJ2-1,CASSHRTEYNEQFF,TGCGCCAGCAGCCACAGGACAGAGTACAATGAGCAGTTCTTC
TRBV6-5,-,-,TRBJ2-4,CASSYLEGNIQYF,TGTGCCAGCAGTTACCTTGAGGGAAACATTCAGTACTTC
TRBV4-1,-,few,TRBJ2-2,CASSAPPYANTGELFF,TGCGCCAGCAGCGCGCCACCTTACGCGAACACCGGGGAGCTGTTTTTT
TRBV28,-,-,TRBJ1-1,CASSSPVGGTEAFF,TGTGCCAGCAGTTCCCCGGTAGGGGGTACTGAAGCTTTCTTT
TRBV11-2,-,-,TRBJ2-1,CASSLLSSNEQFF,TGTGCCAGCAGCTTATTATCCTCCAATGAGCAGTTCTTC
TRBV5-1,-,-,TRBJ1-4,CASSLEGVWSNEKLFF,TGCGCCAGCAGCTTGGAGGGGGTCTGGTCTAATGAAAAACTGTTTTTT
TRBV15,TRBD1,-,TRBJ2-7,CATSRDRGSPYEQYF,TGTGCCACCAGCAGGGACAGGGGGTCCCCCTACGAGCAGTACTTC
TRBV3-1/TRBV3-2,-,-,TRBJ1-6,CASSTTGGSPLHF,TGTGCCAGCAGCACGACCGGGGGATCACCCCTCCACTTT
TRBV2,-,-,TRBJ1-2,CASSLYVATQLRRAF,TGTGCCAGCAGTTTATACGTCGCGACTCAGCTCAGGAGGGCCTTC
TRBV6-4,-,once,TRBJ2-2,CASSPQGNGELFF,TGTGCCAGCTCCCCACAGGGCAACGGGGAGCTGTTTTTT
TRBV6-6,TRBD1,-,TRBJ1-4,CASSRPGQTNEKLFF,TGTGCCAGCTCTCGTCCGGGACAGACTAATGAAAAACTGTTTTTT
TRBV2,-,-,TRBJ2-7,CASSPNRDSYEQYF,TGTGCCAGCAGCCCAAACCGGGACTCCTACGAGCAGTACTTC